Described below is a single T cell receptor (beta chain) sequence and its context. The data belong to a study of CD8 T cells in Susac syndrome. When the RNA was reverse transcribed, random hexamers were used with an input of roughly 0.45 to 1 ug. By means of immunoSEQ multiplex PCR, TCR beta CDR3 spanning 54 Vbeta and 13 Jbeta underwent amplification. MiXCR was run by TCRdb on the immunoSEQ multiplex PCR reads, yielding one entry per CDR3 protein. The data hold 130,000 to 150,000 distinct CDR3 sequences, with approximately 93% observed a single time. CDR3 size: 14 residues. CDR1 is SQVTM and CDR2 is ANQGSEA in the germline V gene. The germline V and J ends were trimmed by 4 bases and 7 bases, with 18 bases remaining between them. The study sequenced TCR beta in blood CD8+ and CD4+ T cells.

The source material was CD8+ T cells from PBMCs. The TCR sequence derives from a human donor in good health. V gene TRBV29-1 combines with J gene TRBJ2-3; D may be TRBD1 or TRBD2 (5 bases each). The CDR3 loop is CSVGSGPGQNTQYF. CDR3 DNA sequence: TGCAGCGTTGGCTCGGGACCTGGACAAAATACGCAGTATTTT.